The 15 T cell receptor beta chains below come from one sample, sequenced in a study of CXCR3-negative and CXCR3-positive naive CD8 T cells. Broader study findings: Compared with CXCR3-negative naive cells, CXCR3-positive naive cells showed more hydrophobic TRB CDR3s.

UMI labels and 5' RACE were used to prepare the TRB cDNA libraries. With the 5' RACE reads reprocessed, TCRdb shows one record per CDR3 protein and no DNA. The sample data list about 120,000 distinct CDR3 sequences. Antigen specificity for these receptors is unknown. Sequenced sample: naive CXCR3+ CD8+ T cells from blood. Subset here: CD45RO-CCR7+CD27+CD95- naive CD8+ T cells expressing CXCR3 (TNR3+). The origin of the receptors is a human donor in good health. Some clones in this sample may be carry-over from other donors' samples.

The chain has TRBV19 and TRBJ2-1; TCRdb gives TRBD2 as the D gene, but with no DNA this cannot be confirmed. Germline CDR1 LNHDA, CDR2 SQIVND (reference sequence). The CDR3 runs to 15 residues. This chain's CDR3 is CASRAGTRGNNEQFF.

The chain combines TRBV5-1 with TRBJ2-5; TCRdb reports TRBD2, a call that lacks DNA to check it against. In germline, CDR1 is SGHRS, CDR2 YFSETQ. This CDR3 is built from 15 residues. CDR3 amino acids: CASSLVGGPQETQYF.

CDR3: CASSFGTDLSSYNEQFF. V usage is TRBV28 and J usage is TRBJ2-1; checking the TCRdb D call of TRBD1 is not possible without DNA. Germline-derived CDR1 and CDR2 are MDHEN and SYDVKM. The CDR3 covers 17 residues.

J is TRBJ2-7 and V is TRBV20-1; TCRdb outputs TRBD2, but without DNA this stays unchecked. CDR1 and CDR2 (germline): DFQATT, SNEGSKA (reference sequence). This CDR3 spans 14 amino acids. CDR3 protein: CSATGLAGGYEQYF.

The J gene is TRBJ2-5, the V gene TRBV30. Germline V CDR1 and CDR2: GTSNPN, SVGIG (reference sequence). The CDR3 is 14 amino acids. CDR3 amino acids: CAGTPNGWQETQYF.

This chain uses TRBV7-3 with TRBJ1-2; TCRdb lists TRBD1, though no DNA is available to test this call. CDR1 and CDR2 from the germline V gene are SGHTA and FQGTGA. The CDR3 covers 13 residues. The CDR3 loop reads CASSSPRGVGYTF. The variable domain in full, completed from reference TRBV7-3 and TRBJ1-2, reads GAGVSQTPSNKVTEKGKYVELRCDPISGHTALYWYRQSLGQGPEFLIYFQGTGAADDSGLPNDRFFAVRPEGSVSTLKIQRTERGDSAVYLCASSSPRGVGYTFGSGTRLTVV.

This CDR3 is CASSPDRGLSGNTIYF. The chain couples TRBV7-9 to TRBJ1-3; TCRdb's D call of TRBD1 is untestable without DNA. Germline V gene data show CDR1 as SEHNR and CDR2 as FQNEAQ (reference sequence). This CDR3 region has 16 residues.

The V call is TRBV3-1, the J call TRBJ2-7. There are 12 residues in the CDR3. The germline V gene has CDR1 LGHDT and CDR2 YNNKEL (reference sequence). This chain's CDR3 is CASSQDMYEQYF.

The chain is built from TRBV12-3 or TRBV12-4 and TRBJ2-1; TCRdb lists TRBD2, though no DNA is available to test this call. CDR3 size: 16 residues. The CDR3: CASSQGLAGVNNEQLF.

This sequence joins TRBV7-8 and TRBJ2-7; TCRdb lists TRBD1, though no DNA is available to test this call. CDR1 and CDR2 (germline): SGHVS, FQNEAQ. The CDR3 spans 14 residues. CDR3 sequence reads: CASSWNQGAYEQYF.

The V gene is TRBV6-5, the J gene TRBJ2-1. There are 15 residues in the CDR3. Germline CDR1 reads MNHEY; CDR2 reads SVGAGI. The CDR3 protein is CASSYSGSSYNGQFF.

The CDR3 loop reads CASSLTGPHTNQPQHF. The rearrangement joins TRBV12-3 or TRBV12-4 to TRBJ1-5. There are 16 residues in the CDR3.

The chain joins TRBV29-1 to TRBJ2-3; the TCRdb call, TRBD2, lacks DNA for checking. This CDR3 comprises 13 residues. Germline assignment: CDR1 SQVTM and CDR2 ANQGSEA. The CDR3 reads CSSRDYGADTQYF.

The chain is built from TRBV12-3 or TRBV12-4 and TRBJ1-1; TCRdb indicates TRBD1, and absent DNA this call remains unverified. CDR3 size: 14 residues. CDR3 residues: CASKDRATNTEAFF.

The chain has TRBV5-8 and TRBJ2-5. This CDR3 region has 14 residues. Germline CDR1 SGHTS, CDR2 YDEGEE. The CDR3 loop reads CASSLDPTEETQYF.